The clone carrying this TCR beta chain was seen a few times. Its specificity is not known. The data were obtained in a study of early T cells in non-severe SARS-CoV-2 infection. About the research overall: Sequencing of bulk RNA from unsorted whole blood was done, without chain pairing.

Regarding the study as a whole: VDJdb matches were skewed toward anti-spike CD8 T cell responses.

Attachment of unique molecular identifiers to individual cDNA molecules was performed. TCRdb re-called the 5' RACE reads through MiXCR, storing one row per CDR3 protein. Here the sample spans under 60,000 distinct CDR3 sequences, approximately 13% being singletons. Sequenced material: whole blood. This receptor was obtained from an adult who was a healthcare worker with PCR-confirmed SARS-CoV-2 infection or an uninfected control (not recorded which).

The CDR3 bases are TGTGCCAGCAGCTTGGACTTACAGGTCCTGGGGACCCAGTACTTC. Amino acid sequence: CASSLDLQVLGTQYF. This rearrangement joins TRBV5-4 to TRBJ2-5, with D possibly being TRBD1 (5 bases). This CDR3 is 15 amino acids long. Germline assignment: CDR1 SGHNT and CDR2 YYREEE (reference sequence). Deletions cut 0 bases from V and 7 bases from J, with 16 bases between.